A selection of T cell receptor beta chains follows, all from one sample in a study of T-cell memory formation after mild COVID-19. TCRdb independently ran MiXCR on the 5' RACE reads; one entry per CDR3 protein. The repertoire includes hundreds of thousands of distinct CDR3 sequences, roughly 17% of them detected once, and 9.5% to 15% sits in the top ten. The sample was PBMCs or a T cell subset sorted from them (not recorded which). These receptors were obtained from an adult woman who had mild COVID-19 (a few samples of this study predate the infection). Cell type and time point are not known. Each CDR3 is given with its conserved first and last residue. Each record gives: clone size, J gene, V gene, CDR3 protein. Clone size appears in some rows only: once, few, many, or a class for an expanded clone.

clone_size: .
j_call: TRBJ1-1
v_call: TRBV30
cdr3_aa: CAWTVVTGGFTEAFF

clone_size: many
j_call: TRBJ2-2
v_call: TRBV24-1
cdr3_aa: CATSDPSPAGFDTGELFF

clone_size: few
j_call: TRBJ2-1
v_call: TRBV12-3/TRBV12-4
cdr3_aa: CASTQGNEQFF

clone_size: .
j_call: TRBJ2-7
v_call: TRBV5-4
cdr3_aa: CASSVAQGAFDEQYF

clone_size: few
j_call: TRBJ2-3
v_call: TRBV13
cdr3_aa: CASPRGGPDTQYF

clone_size: few
j_call: TRBJ2-1
v_call: TRBV20-1
cdr3_aa: CSARAKLAGDYNEQFF

clone_size: .
j_call: TRBJ2-1
v_call: TRBV12-3/TRBV12-4
cdr3_aa: CASRRLAGGPNEQFF

clone_size: few
j_call: TRBJ1-2
v_call: TRBV14
cdr3_aa: CASSPPGRRHGYTF

clone_size: .
j_call: TRBJ2-1
v_call: TRBV3-1
cdr3_aa: CASGIGSSYNEQFF

clone_size: .
j_call: TRBJ1-1
v_call: TRBV19
cdr3_aa: CASTGQGGLVVPEAFF

clone_size: .
j_call: TRBJ2-3
v_call: TRBV6-2/TRBV6-3
cdr3_aa: CASRKALNTQYF

clone_size: few
j_call: TRBJ2-2
v_call: TRBV29-1
cdr3_aa: CSVVIGANTGELFF

clone_size: few
j_call: TRBJ2-1
v_call: TRBV3-1
cdr3_aa: CASSSGTGRYNEQFF

clone_size: .
j_call: TRBJ1-2
v_call: TRBV12-3/TRBV12-4
cdr3_aa: CASDGQPGKNYGYTF

clone_size: .
j_call: TRBJ1-2
v_call: TRBV7-2
cdr3_aa: CASVAEIGRYGYTF

clone_size: .
j_call: TRBJ1-6
v_call: TRBV20-1
cdr3_aa: CSAWDSRSSPLHF

clone_size: .
j_call: TRBJ1-5
v_call: TRBV7-6
cdr3_aa: CASSPGTYQPQHF

clone_size: few
j_call: TRBJ2-5
v_call: TRBV27
cdr3_aa: CASSPQLWQPQETQYF

clone_size: .
j_call: TRBJ2-2
v_call: TRBV7-3
cdr3_aa: CASSSESGELFF

clone_size: .
j_call: TRBJ2-1
v_call: TRBV7-6
cdr3_aa: CASSTRDLSFNEQFF

clone_size: .
j_call: TRBJ2-1
v_call: TRBV6-2/TRBV6-3
cdr3_aa: CASSYIGGLSSGRSDEQFF

clone_size: .
j_call: TRBJ2-3
v_call: TRBV5-1
cdr3_aa: CASSLVLPSGGSGDTQYF

clone_size: few
j_call: TRBJ2-3
v_call: TRBV5-5
cdr3_aa: CASSLDPPGGADTQYF

clone_size: .
j_call: TRBJ2-2
v_call: TRBV7-9
cdr3_aa: CAGNPGLAEHANTGELFF

clone_size: .
j_call: TRBJ2-2
v_call: TRBV20-1
cdr3_aa: CSARGPGTGELFF

clone_size: .
j_call: TRBJ2-7
v_call: TRBV4-3
cdr3_aa: CASSQALEGGDYEQYF